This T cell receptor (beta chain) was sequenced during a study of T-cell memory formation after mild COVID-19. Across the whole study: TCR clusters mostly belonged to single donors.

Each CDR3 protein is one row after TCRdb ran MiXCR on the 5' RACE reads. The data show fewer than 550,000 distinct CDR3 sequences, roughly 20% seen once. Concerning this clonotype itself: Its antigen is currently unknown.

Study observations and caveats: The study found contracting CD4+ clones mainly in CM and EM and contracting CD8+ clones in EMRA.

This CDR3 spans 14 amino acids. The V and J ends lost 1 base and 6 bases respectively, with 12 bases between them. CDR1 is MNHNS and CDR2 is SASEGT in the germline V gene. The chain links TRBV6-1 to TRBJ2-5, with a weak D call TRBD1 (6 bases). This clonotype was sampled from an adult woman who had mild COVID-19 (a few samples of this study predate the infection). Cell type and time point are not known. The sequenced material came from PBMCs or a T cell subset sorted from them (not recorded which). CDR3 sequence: CASSEGQGTKTQYF. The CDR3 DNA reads TGTGCCAGCAGTGAAGGGCAGGGGACGAAGACCCAGTACTTC.